The clone carrying this T cell receptor beta chain is medium-sized (0.01 to 0.1%). Its target is unknown. The sequence runs out 3 residues before the end of the CDR3; the remainder is reconstructed from the germline J gene. This sample was included in a study of T cell clonality in common variable immunodeficiency. Whole-study results and caveats: CVID patient heterogeneity limited repertoire-clinical complication correlations.

Method: immunoSEQ multiplex PCR; TCRdb's copy keeps in-frame clones and lacks some. In total the sample includes 50,000 to 70,000 clones, none of them seen once. Per the germline V gene, CDR1 is LGHNA and CDR2 is YNFKEQ. Trimming took 4 bases from V and 4 from J; bases not matched to a gene: 20. This CDR3 region has 20 residues. Sequenced input: peripheral blood mononuclear cells. The TCR comes from a person aged 18 to 70 in good health. This chain connects TRBV4-2 to TRBJ2-7; the match to TRBD2 covers 12 bases. The CDR3 sequence is CASSPRPGASGRADVYEQYF. The DNA read from the CDR3 is TGTGCCAGCAGCCCACGTCCCGGGGCTAGCGGGAGGGCCGACGTTTACGAG.